The present T cell receptor beta chain was sequenced within a study of shared clonotypes between healthy human individuals. The method was immunoSEQ multiplex PCR; TCRdb's version includes in-frame clones alone and lacks a portion of them. The repertoire holds some 1,100,000 clones, 70% to 80% seen once, with 0.5% to 0.6% in the top ten. J gave up 1 base and V 0 bases, and 4 bases lay outside the gene matches. Per germline, CDR1 SGHNT and CDR2 YYREEE (reference sequence). CDR3 length equals 15 residues. As for this clone: Antigen unknown.

Regarding the study as a whole: With a handful of donors compared, roughly 4.9% of naive CD4 clonotypes were shared. Sequencing depth was predicted to influence how clonotypes are shared among donors.

The V and J genes are TRBV5-4 and TRBJ2-7, with 7 bases fitting TRBD2. This clonotype was sampled from a man aged 18 to 30 in good health. Some clones in this sample may be carry-over from other donors' samples. The specimen sequenced was memory CD4+ T cells from PBMCs. The subset here: CD45RA-negative fraction. This CDR3 reads CASSLGGSGSYEQYF. CDR3 DNA sequence: TGTGCCAGCAGCTTGGGCGGGAGTGGGTCCTACGAGCAGTACTTC.